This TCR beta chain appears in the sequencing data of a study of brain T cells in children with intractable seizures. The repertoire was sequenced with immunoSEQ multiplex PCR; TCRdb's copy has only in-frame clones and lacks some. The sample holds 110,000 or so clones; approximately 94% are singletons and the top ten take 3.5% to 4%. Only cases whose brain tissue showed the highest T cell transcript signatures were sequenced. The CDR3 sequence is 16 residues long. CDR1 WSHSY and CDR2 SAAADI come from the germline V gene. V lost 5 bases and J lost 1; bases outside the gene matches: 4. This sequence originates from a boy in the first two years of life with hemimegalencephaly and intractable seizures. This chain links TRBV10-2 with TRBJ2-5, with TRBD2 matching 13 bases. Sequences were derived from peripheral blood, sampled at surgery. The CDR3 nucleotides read TGCGCCAGCAGTACCGGGACTAGCGGGACCCAAGAGACCCAGTACTTC. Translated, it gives CASSTGTSGTQETQYF.